The present TCR beta chain was sequenced within a study of T cells of healthy individuals. This clonotype was seen at least ten times. The CDR3 has 12 amino acids. Trimming took off 6 bases at V and 6 bases at J, with 9 bases between the two ends. Germline assignment: CDR1 DFQATT and CDR2 SNEGSKA (reference sequence). TCRdb analysed the 5' RACE reads with MiXCR anew, one entry per CDR3 protein. The sample contains about 96,000 distinct CDR3 sequences, 17% of which appear only once. The chain recombines TRBV20-1 with TRBJ1-6; possibly TRBD1 for D (5 bases). The TCR comes from a human donor in good health. The CDR3 nucleotides read TGCAGTGCCAGACAGTTTAATTCACCCCTCCACTTT. Amino acid sequence: CSARQFNSPLHF.